Sequencing of this TCR beta chain was carried out in a study of blood T cell repertoires in COVID-19. As processed by the authors: Amplification of reference gene primers provided the estimated nucleated cell counts. TCRdb keeps only in-frame clones here, not all; method: immunoSEQ multiplex PCR. V and J calls and clone size come straight from that table; D and trimming were deduced from the DNA. The sample holds hundreds of thousands of clones, approximately 86% seen once. J was trimmed by 3 bases and V by 4 bases; bases with no gene match: 2. There are 14 residues in the CDR3. Germline lookup yields CDR1 LGHNA and CDR2 YSLEER. Before being deemed recovered, Cohort 3 donors had two negative PCRs, clearance, or symptom resolution.

The TCR was taken from a woman younger than 30 who had recovered from COVID-19. The sequenced sample consisted of PBMCs or T cells enriched from blood (not recorded which). The chain recombines TRBV4-3 with TRBJ1-3, with TRBD1 identical over 8 bases. The CDR3 protein is CASSPGGGGNTIYF. The CDR3 region has the DNA TGCGCCAGCAGCCCAGGGGGCGGTGGAAACACCATATATTTT.